A selection of T cell receptor beta chains follows, all from one sample in a study of blood T cell repertoires in COVID-19. The table came from immunoSEQ multiplex PCR; TCRdb's copy has only in-frame clones and leaves some out. This repertoire shows hundreds of thousands of clones, under 90% found once; its top ten account for less than 2%. The source material was PBMCs or T cells enriched from blood (not recorded which). The receptor set was obtained from a man aged 40-55 years who had recovered from COVID-19. Both conserved end residues are part of each CDR3. Fields, in order: clone size, V gene, J gene, D gene, CDR3 DNA, CDR3 protein. D genes are given only for firm matches. Not all rows give a size; the values are once, few, many and, for expanded clones, a class.

clone size: -
V gene: TRBV4-1
J gene: TRBJ2-2
D gene: TRBD1
CDR3 DNA: TGCGCCAGCAGCCAACCCACTTCAGGGGGACCTAACCCTAACACCGGGGAGCTGTTTTTT
CDR3 protein: CASSQPTSGGPNPNTGELFF

clone size: -
V gene: TRBV6-7
J gene: TRBJ1-4
D gene: TRBD1
CDR3 DNA: TGTGCCAGCAGCAACAGGGGGGGCGGTGAAAAACTGTTTTTT
CDR3 protein: CASSNRGGGEKLFF

clone size: -
V gene: TRBV5-1
J gene: TRBJ2-1
D gene: -
CDR3 DNA: TGCGCCAGCAGCTTGATAGGGGTTTACAATGAGCAGTTCTTC
CDR3 protein: CASSLIGVYNEQFF

clone size: -
V gene: TRBV27
J gene: TRBJ2-5
D gene: TRBD2
CDR3 DNA: TGTGCCAGCAGTTTACTCGGAATAGCGGGGCCACAAGAGACCCAGTACTTC
CDR3 protein: CASSLLGIAGPQETQYF

clone size: -
V gene: TRBV6-1
J gene: TRBJ1-5
D gene: -
CDR3 DNA: TGTGCCAGCAGTGAAGGATGGCAGGGCAATCAGCCCCAGCATTTT
CDR3 protein: CASSEGWQGNQPQHF

clone size: -
V gene: TRBV27
J gene: TRBJ2-6
D gene: -
CDR3 DNA: TGTGCCAGCAGCCGACAACTAGAAAAGCGACTCTCTGGGGCCAACGTCCTGACTTTC
CDR3 protein: CASSRQLEKRLSGANVLTF

clone size: -
V gene: TRBV28
J gene: TRBJ2-1
D gene: -
CDR3 DNA: TGTGCCAGCAGTCCGCATAGCGGTAGCTCCTACAATGAGCAGTTCTTC
CDR3 protein: CASSPHSGSSYNEQFF

clone size: -
V gene: TRBV9
J gene: TRBJ2-1
D gene: -
CDR3 DNA: TGTGCCAGCAGCGTAGAGGTGGGTCTAGGGGCCTACAATGAGCAGTTCTTC
CDR3 protein: CASSVEVGLGAYNEQFF

clone size: once
V gene: TRBV7-2
J gene: TRBJ2-1
D gene: TRBD2
CDR3 DNA: TGTGCCAGCAGCTTAGGTGGCGGGGGTTTCGGTGAGCAGTTCTTC
CDR3 protein: CASSLGGGGFGEQFF

clone size: -
V gene: TRBV3-1/TRBV3-2
J gene: TRBJ2-5
D gene: -
CDR3 DNA: TGTGCCAGCAGCCAAGATTTAACAGAAACAAAGACCCAGTACTTC
CDR3 protein: CASSQDLTETKTQYF

clone size: -
V gene: TRBV28
J gene: TRBJ2-7
D gene: TRBD2
CDR3 DNA: TGTGCCAGCACCACCCCGGCCCACAAAGCGGGGAACGAGCAGTACTTC
CDR3 protein: CASTTPAHKAGNEQYF

clone size: -
V gene: TRBV18
J gene: TRBJ1-3
D gene: -
CDR3 DNA: TGTGCCAGCTCAGACCTGGGCCCAAACAGCTCTGGAAACACCATATATTTT
CDR3 protein: CASSDLGPNSSGNTIYF

clone size: -
V gene: TRBV9
J gene: TRBJ1-4
D gene: TRBD1
CDR3 DNA: TGTGCCAGCAGCGCCAGAATCGGACAGGGGTTGGGAGAAAAACTGTTTTTT
CDR3 protein: CASSARIGQGLGEKLFF

clone size: -
V gene: TRBV7-6
J gene: TRBJ1-1
D gene: -
CDR3 DNA: TGTGCCAGCAGCTTTCCTGTACAGGGTAAGCGTCGGACTGAAGCTTTCTTT
CDR3 protein: CASSFPVQGKRRTEAFF

clone size: -
V gene: TRBV28
J gene: TRBJ1-4
D gene: -
CDR3 DNA: TGTGCCAGCAGGCCACAGGGAACTAATGAAAAACTGTTTTTT
CDR3 protein: CASRPQGTNEKLFF

clone size: -
V gene: TRBV7-9
J gene: TRBJ2-1
D gene: -
CDR3 DNA: TGTGCCAGCAGCTTGGGTCTCGGGGTTTACAATGAGCAGTTCTTC
CDR3 protein: CASSLGLGVYNEQFF

clone size: -
V gene: TRBV6-5
J gene: TRBJ2-1
D gene: TRBD2
CDR3 DNA: TGTGCCAGCAGTCCCCGGCCTAGCGGGGGAAATGAGCAGTTCTTC
CDR3 protein: CASSPRPSGGNEQFF

clone size: -
V gene: TRBV5-1
J gene: TRBJ2-7
D gene: TRBD2
CDR3 DNA: TGCGCCAGCAGCTTGGCCGGCGGGGGCTACGAGCAGTACTTC
CDR3 protein: CASSLAGGGYEQYF

clone size: -
V gene: TRBV7-2
J gene: TRBJ2-1
D gene: -
CDR3 DNA: TGTGCCAGCAGCTTAGAGCTGATGGACAATGAGCAGTTCTTC
CDR3 protein: CASSLELMDNEQFF

clone size: -
V gene: TRBV30
J gene: TRBJ1-5
D gene: -
CDR3 DNA: TGTGCCTGGAGTGTGCAGGGCAATCAGCCCCAGCATTTT
CDR3 protein: CAWSVQGNQPQHF

clone size: -
V gene: TRBV9
J gene: TRBJ1-2
D gene: -
CDR3 DNA: TGTGCCAGCAGCGTAGCAGGGGAAAACTATGGCTACACCTTC
CDR3 protein: CASSVAGENYGYTF

clone size: -
V gene: TRBV7-9
J gene: TRBJ1-3
D gene: TRBD1
CDR3 DNA: TGTGCCAGCAGCGGCCCACAGGGGGTGAGCGCTGGAAACACCATATATTTT
CDR3 protein: CASSGPQGVSAGNTIYF

clone size: -
V gene: TRBV30
J gene: TRBJ2-5
D gene: TRBD2
CDR3 DNA: TGTGCCTGGAGTTACGGGAGGCTAGCGGGAGGATTAGAGACCCAGTACTTC
CDR3 protein: CAWSYGRLAGGLETQYF

clone size: few
V gene: TRBV27
J gene: TRBJ2-3
D gene: TRBD2
CDR3 DNA: TGTGCCAGCAGTTTGCCAACAGCGGGAGTAGCGAGTACGCAGTATTTT
CDR3 protein: CASSLPTAGVASTQYF

clone size: -
V gene: TRBV27
J gene: TRBJ2-5
D gene: -
CDR3 DNA: TGTGCCAGCAGTACTTCATTCGGGACCCAGTACTTC
CDR3 protein: CASSTSFGTQYF

clone size: -
V gene: TRBV5-1
J gene: TRBJ1-1
D gene: -
CDR3 DNA: TGCGCCAGCAGCTTGGGAGACAGGTTGAACACTGAAGCTTTCTTT
CDR3 protein: CASSLGDRLNTEAFF

clone size: few
V gene: TRBV19
J gene: TRBJ1-1
D gene: -
CDR3 DNA: TGTGCCAGTAGGACAACGGGACATCGAAACACTGAAGCTTTCTTT
CDR3 protein: CASRTTGHRNTEAFF

clone size: -
V gene: TRBV30
J gene: TRBJ2-1
D gene: -
CDR3 DNA: TGTGCCTGCTCCCATCCGGGACTCCGAGAGCAGTTCTTC
CDR3 protein: CACSHPGLREQFF

clone size: -
V gene: TRBV10-3
J gene: TRBJ1-1
D gene: -
CDR3 DNA: TGTGCCATCGCACCGGCAGGGGTTAAAACTGAAGCTTTCTTT
CDR3 protein: CAIAPAGVKTEAFF

clone size: -
V gene: TRBV3-1/TRBV3-2
J gene: TRBJ2-1
D gene: TRBD2
CDR3 DNA: TGTGCCAGCAGCTCCCGAGGATTAGCGGGAGGGCCTAGAAATGAGCAGTTCTTC
CDR3 protein: CASSSRGLAGGPRNEQFF

clone size: -
V gene: TRBV4-2
J gene: TRBJ2-7
D gene: TRBD1
CDR3 DNA: TGTGCCAGCAGCCTCGGAGGGATAGCGGACAGGGTTTCTCACGAGCAGTACTTC
CDR3 protein: CASSLGGIADRVSHEQYF

clone size: -
V gene: TRBV2
J gene: TRBJ1-1
D gene: TRBD1
CDR3 DNA: TGTGCCAGCAGTGACGGGACAGGGCCCAACACTGAAGCTTTCTTT
CDR3 protein: CASSDGTGPNTEAFF

clone size: -
V gene: TRBV7-6
J gene: TRBJ1-6
D gene: TRBD1
CDR3 DNA: TGTGCCAGCAGCCCCCAGACAGGGATATTGGATTCACCCCTCCACTTT
CDR3 protein: CASSPQTGILDSPLHF